The 28 T cell receptor beta chains listed next were all sequenced from one sample in a study of T cell repertoires in cytomegalovirus infection. TCRdb ran MiXCR on the reads and lists one entry per CDR3 protein. Of some 250,000 distinct CDR3 sequences listed, roughly 10% were seen once; the top ten hold less than 15%. Sequencing was carried out using PBMCs. Every receptor here comes from a human donor in good health (CMV status not recorded). Some clones in this sample may be carry-over from other donors' samples.

This clonotype was counted at least ten times. The V call is TRBV6-2 or TRBV6-3, the J call TRBJ2-5; D uncertain. CDR1 and CDR2 (germline): MNHEY, SVGEGT. The V and J ends lost 6 bases and 1 base respectively, with 15 bases between them. CDR3 length: 15 amino acids. Here the CDR3 reads CASRPRISSQETQYF. The CDR3 DNA sequence: TGTGCCAGCAGGCCGCGAATCAGCTCCCAAGAGACCCAGTACTTC.

This rearrangement joins TRBV7-9 to TRBJ2-5, with D maybe TRBD1 (6 bases). CDR1 and CDR2 (germline): SEHNR, FQNEAQ (reference sequence). V lost 5 bases and J 7 bases, leaving 17 bases between the germline ends. This CDR3 has 14 residues. DNA of the CDR3: TGTGCCAGCAGCCAAAACAGGGATTTGGGGACCCAGTACTTC. It is translated as CASSQNRDLGTQYF.

This chain joins TRBV20-1 and TRBJ1-6; D not certain. The germline gives CDR1 DFQATT, CDR2 SNEGSKA (reference sequence). The CDR3 has 16 amino acids. The V and J ends lost 6 bases and 10 bases respectively, with 25 bases between them. In DNA form, the CDR3 reads TGCAGTGCCAAACCAATGGTCGGGGAAGTAGGATCACCCCTCCACTTT. Translated, it gives CSAKPMVGEVGSPLHF.

CDR3 loop: CAISNSGTSKNIQYF. CDR3 DNA sequence: TGTGCCATCAGCAACTCCGGGACTAGCAAAAACATTCAGTACTTC. The rearrangement uses TRBV10-3 and TRBJ2-4; TRBD2 matches 8 bases. From germline, CDR1 is ENHRY and CDR2 SYGVKD. V shed 6 bases and J 3 bases; nucleotides not matched to a gene: 7. This CDR3 contains 15 residues.

This clonotype was seen repeatedly, ten times or more. The chain links TRBV12-3 or TRBV12-4 to TRBJ2-7; TRBD2 agrees at 11 bases. The CDR3 is 14 amino acids. Trimming removed 7 bases from V and 2 bases from J; junction bases left unmatched: 4. The CDR3 protein is CASTLGLAAYEQYF. The CDR3, as DNA: TGTGCCAGCACCCTGGGACTAGCGGCCTACGAGCAGTACTTC.

Ten or more counts support this clonotype. The V call is TRBV20-1, the J call TRBJ1-3; D gene uncertain. Germline assignment: CDR1 DFQATT and CDR2 SNEGSKA (reference sequence). V shed 2 bases and J shed 7 bases, with 15 bases lying between them. This CDR3 region has 14 residues. In DNA, the CDR3 is TGCAGTGCTAGAACTTCCGGGCGTCGGAACACCATATATTTT. It yields the protein CSARTSGRRNTIYF.

This clonotype came up a few times. The V call is TRBV20-1, the J call TRBJ1-3, with 7 bases lining up with TRBD1. The CDR3 is made up of 14 amino acids. Germline trimming cut 6 bases from V and 5 bases from J; bases unmatched to any gene: 10. The germline V gene has CDR1 DFQATT and CDR2 SNEGSKA (reference sequence). Written as DNA, the CDR3 is TGCAGTGCCAGGGAAACAGGGGATCGAAACACCATATATTTT. This gives the protein CSARETGDRNTIYF.

This clonotype has only a few counts. The gene calls are TRBV25-1 and TRBJ1-5, with a tentative D call TRBD1 (5 bases). This CDR3 contains 14 residues. The V and J ends lost 1 base and 5 bases respectively, with 9 bases between them. Germline values: CDR1 MGHDK, CDR2 SYGVNS. The CDR3 loop reads CASSESQGHQPQHF. CDR3 sequence (DNA): TGTGCCAGCAGTGAATCGCAGGGCCATCAGCCCCAGCATTTT.

This clonotype was detected ten times or more. The chain recombines TRBV12-3 or TRBV12-4 with TRBJ1-6; no clear D gene. Trimming took off 2 bases at V and 7 bases at J, with 9 bases between the two ends. This CDR3 spans 14 amino acids. CDR3 residues: CASSLTVRNSPLHF. The CDR3 coding sequence is TGTGCCAGCAGTTTAACGGTGCGAAATTCACCCCTCCACTTT.

The rearrangement joins TRBV5-1 to TRBJ2-7; 9 positions match TRBD1. The germline V gene has CDR1 SGHRS and CDR2 YFSETQ. Unmatched junction bases numbered 5, after V lost 2 bases and J lost 5 bases. The CDR3 is 14 amino acids. In nucleotides, the CDR3 is TGCGCCAGCAGCTTAGGGACAGGGCTACACGAGCAGTACTTC. It specifies CASSLGTGLHEQYF.

This clonotype was seen many times. This rearrangement joins TRBV7-2 to TRBJ2-5; 8 bases align to TRBD2. This CDR3 is built from 15 residues. Germline loops: CDR1 SGHTA, CDR2 FQGNSA. V lost 8 bases to trimming and J lost 1 base; unmatched junction nucleotides: 9. CDR3 residues: CASQTGGAGQETQYF. In DNA form, the CDR3 reads TGTGCCAGCCAAACCGGGGGGGCCGGCCAAGAGACCCAGTACTTC.

The chain has TRBV5-1 and TRBJ1-1; TRBD1 might be the D (6 bases). In germline, CDR1 is SGHRS, CDR2 YFSETQ. V dropped 4 bases and J dropped 4 bases, with 8 bases sitting between them. This CDR3 spans 12 amino acids. In DNA form, the CDR3 reads TGCGCCAGCAGCGCGACAGGCACTGAAGCTTTCTTT. This translates into CASSATGTEAFF.

This clonotype was recorded at least ten times. This chain connects TRBV7-6 to TRBJ2-5, with D maybe TRBD1 (5 bases). V gave up 2 bases and J gave up 5 bases, with 24 bases separating them. Germline V gene sequence: CDR1 SGHVS, CDR2 FNYEAQ. This CDR3 spans 18 amino acids. This CDR3 is CASSLFGVGTTGVETQYF. CDR3 nucleotides: TGTGCCAGCAGCTTATTTGGCGTTGGCACAACAGGAGTGGAGACCCAGTACTTC.

The table lists this clonotype with a few counts. The chain employs TRBV12-3 or TRBV12-4 and TRBJ2-5, with 12 bases fitting TRBD2. V shed 5 bases and J 2 bases; nucleotides not matched to a gene: 6. This CDR3 is 16 amino acids long. CDR3 region: CASSRLAGVEQETQYF. The DNA for the CDR3 is TGTGCCAGCAGTAGACTAGCGGGAGTTGAGCAAGAGACCCAGTACTTC.

The table lists this clonotype with many counts. The chain employs TRBV7-2 and TRBJ1-1; D perhaps matches TRBD1 (6 bases). V lost 5 bases and J 0 bases, leaving 10 bases between the germline ends. Germline CDR1 SGHTA, CDR2 FQGNSA. The CDR3 has 14 amino acids. CDR3 protein: CASSGQTLNTEAFF. CDR3 nucleotides: TGTGCCAGCAGCGGACAGACCTTGAACACTGAAGCTTTCTTT.

This clonotype has a count of ten or more. The V gene is TRBV12-3 or TRBV12-4, the J gene TRBJ1-5; D gene uncertain. This CDR3 contains 14 residues. V was clipped by 3 bases and J by 9 bases, with 15 bases between them. This CDR3 reads CASSFRTSPGPQHF. In DNA form, the CDR3 reads TGTGCCAGCAGTTTTCGTACATCGCCCGGGCCCCAGCATTTT.

Ten or more counts support this clonotype. This rearrangement joins TRBV7-2 to TRBJ1-5; 9 bases agree with TRBD1. CDR3 size: 16 residues. Germline loops: CDR1 SGHTA, CDR2 FQGNSA. With 3 bases clipped from V and 4 bases from J, the junction kept 7 bases outside the gene matches. The CDR3 coding sequence is TGTGCCAGCAGCTTCGGGGGACAGGGCGGGAATCAGCCCCAGCATTTT. This codes for CASSFGGQGGNQPQHF.

This clonotype was observed at least ten times. The genes are TRBV7-2 and TRBJ2-1; TRBD1 might be the D (5 bases). V lost 4 bases and J lost 5, with 21 bases in between. CDR1 is SGHTA, CDR2 FQGNSA, per germline. The CDR3 consists of 17 residues. Here the CDR3 DNA reads TGTGCCAGCAGCTCCAGTAGGCTAGGGGTGGTCCACAATGAGCAGTTCTTC. Encoded protein: CASSSSRLGVVHNEQFF.

In its sample, this clonotype was seen many times. The chain is built from TRBV7-2 and TRBJ2-5; D ambiguous. The CDR3 has 11 amino acids. The germline V gene encodes CDR1 SGHTA and CDR2 FQGNSA. The V end was cut by 7 bases, the J end by 5 bases, with 8 bases between. The chain's CDR3 is CASTSLETQYF. In nucleotides, the CDR3 is TGTGCCAGCACTTCTCTGGAGACCCAGTACTTC.

The chain's CDR3 is CASRSDSTGANVLTF. In DNA, the CDR3 is TGTGCCAGCAGGTCGGACTCAACTGGGGCCAACGTCCTGACTTTC. The chain carries TRBV6-5 and TRBJ2-6; D perhaps matches TRBD2 (5 bases). CDR1 and CDR2 from the germline V gene are MNHEY and SVGAGI. V was shortened by 6 bases and J by 2 bases, with 11 bases between the two germline ends. CDR3 length: 15 amino acids.

This chain uses TRBV19 with TRBJ2-7, with 8 bases aligning to TRBD1. The CDR3 contains 15 residues. V gave up 4 bases and J gave up 4 bases; unmatched junction bases: 9. Germline CDR1 reads LNHDA; CDR2 reads SQIVND (reference sequence). The CDR3 reads CASSTNGQGRYEQYF. The CDR3 DNA reads as TGTGCCAGTAGTACGAACGGACAGGGTAGGTACGAGCAGTACTTC. The full variable domain, with the rest looked up from reference TRBV19 and TRBJ2-7, is DGGITQSPKYLFRKEGQNVTLSCEQNLNHDAMYWYRQDPGQGLRLIYYSQIVNDFQKGDIAEGYSVSREKKESFPLTVTSAQKNPTAFYLCASSTNGQGRYEQYFGPGTRLTVT.

This clonotype was counted ten times or more. V gene TRBV7-2 combines with J gene TRBJ1-5, with D possibly being TRBD1 (6 bases). Trimming removed 2 bases at V and 6 bases at J, with 20 bases between. CDR3 length: 17 amino acids. Germline V lookup: CDR1 SGHTA, CDR2 FQGNSA. CDR3: CASSLNVWGQPPQPQHF. CDR3 nucleotide sequence: TGTGCCAGCAGCTTAAATGTATGGGGACAACCCCCTCAGCCCCAGCATTTT.

This clonotype was seen at least ten times. The rearrangement joins TRBV24-1 to TRBJ1-5; D not resolved. Trimming cost V 9 bases and J 0 bases, with 20 bases left between them. The CDR3 length is 17 residues. Germline CDR1 reads KGHDR; CDR2 reads SFDVKD. This CDR3 is CATWKRTPNYSNQPQHF. The CDR3 bases are TGTGCCACCTGGAAGAGGACGCCCAATTATAGCAATCAGCCCCAGCATTTT.

This clonotype has ten or more counts. V and J are TRBV7-9 and TRBJ2-1; TRBD2 aligns across 15 bases. V dropped 4 bases and J dropped 8; count of bases not matched to a gene: 12. Per the germline V gene, CDR1 is SEHNR and CDR2 is FQNEAQ (reference sequence). This CDR3 is built from 18 residues. CDR3 loop: CASSYGLAGGPKRDEQFF. DNA for the CDR3: TGTGCCAGCAGCTATGGACTAGCGGGAGGGCCAAAGCGCGATGAGCAGTTCTTC.

This chain joins TRBV7-2 and TRBJ2-7; TRBD2 matches at 12 bases. The CDR3 loop spans 15 amino acids. CDR1 and CDR2 from the germline V gene are SGHTA and FQGNSA. V was pared by 1 base and J by 7 bases, with 5 bases of the junction left unmatched. Written as DNA, the CDR3 is TGTGCCAGCAGCTTAGTCAGCACTAGCGGGGGGGAGCAGTACTTC. Its translation is CASSLVSTSGGEQYF.

V usage is TRBV20-1 and J usage is TRBJ1-4; D is perhaps TRBD1 (5 bases). With 6 bases removed from V and 4 bases from J, the gap between germline ends came to 15 bases. The CDR3 extends over 14 amino acids. Germline CDR1 and CDR2: DFQATT and SNEGSKA (reference sequence). In DNA, the CDR3 is TGCAGTGCAAGGTCCGGGACCCGTAATGAAAAACTGTTTTTT. As protein: CSARSGTRNEKLFF.

The gene calls are TRBV6-1 and TRBJ1-5; D not certain. The CDR3 sequence is 13 residues long. The germline CDR1 and CDR2 sequences are MNHNS and SASEGT. The V and J ends lost 9 bases and 0 bases respectively, with 9 bases between them. This CDR3 is CASYGNSNQPQHF. The CDR3 nucleotides are TGTGCCAGTTATGGTAATAGCAATCAGCCCCAGCATTTT.

This clonotype showed up many times. The chain recombines TRBV27 with TRBJ2-2, with TRBD1 matching 8 bases. With V trimmed by 5 bases and J by 1 base, 9 bases remained unmatched. The CDR3 is made up of 17 amino acids. Germline loops: CDR1 MNHEY, CDR2 SMNVEV (reference sequence). The CDR3, as DNA: TGTGCCAGCAGTGCCACGGGACAGGCGTTGAACACCGGGGAGCTGTTTTTT. It translates to CASSATGQALNTGELFF.